Given below is one TCR beta chain in context. Its antigen is currently not known. Base quality data are lacking; no much larger clone is found one base away. The study evaluated CTLA-4 blockade (ipilimumab) given together with focal radiation therapy in patients who had chemo-refractory metastatic non-small-cell lung cancer. Libraries were constructed by the immunoSEQ multiplex PCR assay. TCRdb's version of the immuneACCESS table is confined to in-frame rearrangements and falls short of the full clone set. An unresolved V gene accounts for under half of the shortfall where checked; the remainder is of unknown origin. The sample includes some 100,000 clones, with approximately 80% observed a single time. The biggest ten clones account for 5.2% of the sample. The sample comes from a study of radiotherapy plus CTLA-4 blockade in lung cancer (dated by TCRdb to between 2018 and 2020). Notes on the research overall: Objective responses were observed in 15% to 20% of enrolled patients, and disease control was achieved in around 28%.

CDR1 SGHVS and CDR2 FQNEAQ were looked up in the germline V gene. V lost 1 base and J lost 4 bases, and the count of bases not matched to a germline gene is 2. The CDR3 starts with the cysteine, ends with the phenylalanine, and has 16 residues. Of all the DNA, just the CDR3 is kept, 48 bases in frame from base 1. Paper-wide results and their limitations: Early dynamic changes in blood T cell clones, together with increased serum interferon-beta after radiation, were reported as the strongest predictors of response. After treatment with radiotherapy and ipilimumab, TCR clones that came from tumors expanded in the peripheral blood.

This receptor chain uses TRBV7-8 and TRBJ2-2, with 11 bases matching TRBD1. The source was peripheral blood, collected from a patient treated with radiotherapy plus ipilimumab. The clonotype was recovered from a human donor with non-small cell lung cancer who had a partial response to radiotherapy plus ipilimumab. The nucleotide sequence reads as follows: TGTGCCAGCAGCTTAGTGGGACAGGGGGGCACCGGGGAGCTGTTTTTT. It is translated as CASSLVGQGGTGELFF.